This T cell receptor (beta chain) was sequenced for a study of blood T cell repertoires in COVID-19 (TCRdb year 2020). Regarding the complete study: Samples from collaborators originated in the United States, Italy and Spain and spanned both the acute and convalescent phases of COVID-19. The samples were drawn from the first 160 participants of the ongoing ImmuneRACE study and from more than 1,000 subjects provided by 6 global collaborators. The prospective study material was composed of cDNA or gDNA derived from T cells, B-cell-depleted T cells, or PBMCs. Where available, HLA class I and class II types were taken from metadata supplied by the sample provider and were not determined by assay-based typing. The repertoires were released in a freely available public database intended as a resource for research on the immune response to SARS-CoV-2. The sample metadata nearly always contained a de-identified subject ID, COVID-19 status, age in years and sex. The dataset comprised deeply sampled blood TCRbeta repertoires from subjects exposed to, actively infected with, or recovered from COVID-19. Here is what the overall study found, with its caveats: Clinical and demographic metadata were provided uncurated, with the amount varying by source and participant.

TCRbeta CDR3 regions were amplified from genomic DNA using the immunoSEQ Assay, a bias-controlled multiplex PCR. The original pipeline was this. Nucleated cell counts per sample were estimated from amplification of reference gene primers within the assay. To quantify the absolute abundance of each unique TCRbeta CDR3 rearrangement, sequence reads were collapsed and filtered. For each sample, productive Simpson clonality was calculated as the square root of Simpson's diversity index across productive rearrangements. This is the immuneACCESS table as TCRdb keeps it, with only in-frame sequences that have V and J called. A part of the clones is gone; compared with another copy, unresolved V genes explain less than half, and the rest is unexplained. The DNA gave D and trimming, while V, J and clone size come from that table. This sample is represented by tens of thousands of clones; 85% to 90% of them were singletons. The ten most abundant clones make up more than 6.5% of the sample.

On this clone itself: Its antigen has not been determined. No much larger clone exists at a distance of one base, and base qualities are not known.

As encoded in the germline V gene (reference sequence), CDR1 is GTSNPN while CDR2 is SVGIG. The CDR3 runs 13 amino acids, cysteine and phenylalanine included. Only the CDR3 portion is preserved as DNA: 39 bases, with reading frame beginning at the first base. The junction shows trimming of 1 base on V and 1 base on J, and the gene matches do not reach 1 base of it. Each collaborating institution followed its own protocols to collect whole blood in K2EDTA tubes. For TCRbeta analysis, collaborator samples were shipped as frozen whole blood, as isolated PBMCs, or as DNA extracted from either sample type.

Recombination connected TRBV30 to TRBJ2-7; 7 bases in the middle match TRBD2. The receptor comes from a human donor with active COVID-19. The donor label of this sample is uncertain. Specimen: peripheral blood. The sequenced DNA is TGTGCCTGGAGTGCCGGGGGGTCCTACGAGCAGTACTTC. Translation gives CAWSAGGSYEQYF.